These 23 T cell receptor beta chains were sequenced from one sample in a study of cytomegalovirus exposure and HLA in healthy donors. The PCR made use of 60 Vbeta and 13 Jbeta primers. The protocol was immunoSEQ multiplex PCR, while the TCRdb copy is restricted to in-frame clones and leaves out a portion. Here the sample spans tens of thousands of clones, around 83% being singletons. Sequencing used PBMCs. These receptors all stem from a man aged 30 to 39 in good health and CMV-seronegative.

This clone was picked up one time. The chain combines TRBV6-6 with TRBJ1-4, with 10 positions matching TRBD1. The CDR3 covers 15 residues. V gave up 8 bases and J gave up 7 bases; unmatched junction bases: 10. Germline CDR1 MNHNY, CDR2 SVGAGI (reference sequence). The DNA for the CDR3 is TGTGCCAGCTCCCGAGGGGGGACAGGGGTTGAAAAACTGTTTTTT. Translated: CASSRGGTGVEKLFF.

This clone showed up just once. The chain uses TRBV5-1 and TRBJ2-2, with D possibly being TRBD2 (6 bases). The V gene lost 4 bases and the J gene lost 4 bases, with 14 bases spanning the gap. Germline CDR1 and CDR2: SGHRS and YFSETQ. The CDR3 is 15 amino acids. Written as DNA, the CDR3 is TGCGCCAGCAGCCCCCGGCGGGGAGGCACCGGGGAGCTGTTTTTT. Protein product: CASSPRRGGTGELFF.

CDR3 in DNA: TGTGCCAGCAGCTTCGCGGGGGTTCCCTATGGCTACACCTTC. Amino acids: CASSFAGVPYGYTF. The chain couples TRBV7-9 to TRBJ1-2; tentatively, D is TRBD1 (5 bases). From germline, CDR1 is SEHNR and CDR2 FQNEAQ (reference sequence). The germline V and J ends were trimmed by 3 bases and 4 bases, with 12 bases remaining between them. The CDR3 covers 14 residues.

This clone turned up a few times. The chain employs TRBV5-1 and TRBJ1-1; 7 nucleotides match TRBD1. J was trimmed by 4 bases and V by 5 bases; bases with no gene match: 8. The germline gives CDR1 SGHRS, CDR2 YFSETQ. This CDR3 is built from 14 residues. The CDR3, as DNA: TGCGCCAGCAGTACGACAGGGAGGTCCACTGAAGCTTTCTTT. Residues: CASSTTGRSTEAFF.

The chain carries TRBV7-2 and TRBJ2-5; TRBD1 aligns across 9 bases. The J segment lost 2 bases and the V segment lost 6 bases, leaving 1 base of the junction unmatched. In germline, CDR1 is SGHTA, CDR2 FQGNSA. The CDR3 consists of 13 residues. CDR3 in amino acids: CASRGTGQETQYF. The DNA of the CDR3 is TGTGCCAGCAGGGGGACAGGGCAAGAGACCCAGTACTTC.

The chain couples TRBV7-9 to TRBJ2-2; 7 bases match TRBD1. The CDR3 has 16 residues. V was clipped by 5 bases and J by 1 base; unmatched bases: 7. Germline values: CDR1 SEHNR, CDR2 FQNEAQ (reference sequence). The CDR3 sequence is CASSPTRTGNTGELFF. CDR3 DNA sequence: TGTGCCAGCAGCCCCACGCGGACAGGGAACACCGGGGAGCTGTTTTTT.

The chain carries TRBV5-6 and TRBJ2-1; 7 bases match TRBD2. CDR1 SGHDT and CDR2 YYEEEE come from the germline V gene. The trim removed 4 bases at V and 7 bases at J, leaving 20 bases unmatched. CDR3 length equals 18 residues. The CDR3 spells CASSSPFWAHVGGNEQFF. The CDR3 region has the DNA TGTGCCAGCAGCAGTCCTTTCTGGGCCCATGTGGGAGGGAATGAGCAGTTCTTC.

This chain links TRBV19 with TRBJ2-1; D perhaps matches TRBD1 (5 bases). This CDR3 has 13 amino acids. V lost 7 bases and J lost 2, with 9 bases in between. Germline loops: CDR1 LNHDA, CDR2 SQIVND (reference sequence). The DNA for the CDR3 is TGTGCCAGTACAGAAGGGGCCTACAATGAGCAGTTCTTC. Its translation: CASTEGAYNEQFF. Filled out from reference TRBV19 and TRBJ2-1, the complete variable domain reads DGGITQSPKYLFRKEGQNVTLSCEQNLNHDAMYWYRQDPGQGLRLIYYSQIVNDFQKGDIAEGYSVSREKKESFPLTVTSAQKNPTAFYLCASTEGAYNEQFFGPGTRLTVL.

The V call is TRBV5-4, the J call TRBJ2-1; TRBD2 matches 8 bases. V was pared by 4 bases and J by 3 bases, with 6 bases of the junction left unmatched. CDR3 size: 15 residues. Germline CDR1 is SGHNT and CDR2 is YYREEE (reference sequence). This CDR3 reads CASSASGGFYNEQFF. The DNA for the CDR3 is TGTGCCAGCAGCGCCAGCGGGGGCTTCTACAATGAGCAGTTCTTC.

The CDR3 loop reads CAWSVRGGELFF. Written as DNA, the CDR3 is TGTGCCTGGAGTGTAAGGGGGGGGGAGCTGTTTTTT. The chain carries TRBV30 and TRBJ2-2, with D perhaps matching TRBD1 (6 bases). The CDR3 contains 12 residues. V was trimmed by 0 bases and J by 8 bases, leaving 7 bases between them. Germline V gene data show CDR1 as GTSNPN and CDR2 as SVGIG (reference sequence).

The CDR3 DNA sequence: TGTGCCAGCAGCTTACAGGGGACCGGGGAGCTGTTTTTT. It translates to CASSLQGTGELFF. The chain recombines TRBV9 with TRBJ2-2, with 7 bases aligning to TRBD1. This CDR3 has 13 amino acids. Germline CDR1 is SGDLS and CDR2 is YYNGEE. V was pared by 4 bases and J by 5 bases, with 2 bases of the junction left unmatched.

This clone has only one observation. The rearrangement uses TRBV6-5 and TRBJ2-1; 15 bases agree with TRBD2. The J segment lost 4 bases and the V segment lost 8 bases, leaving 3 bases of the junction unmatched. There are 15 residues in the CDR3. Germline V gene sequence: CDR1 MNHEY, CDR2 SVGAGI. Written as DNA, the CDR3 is TGTGCCAGCGGACTAGCGGGAGGGGCATACAATGAGCAGTTCTTC. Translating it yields CASGLAGGAYNEQFF.

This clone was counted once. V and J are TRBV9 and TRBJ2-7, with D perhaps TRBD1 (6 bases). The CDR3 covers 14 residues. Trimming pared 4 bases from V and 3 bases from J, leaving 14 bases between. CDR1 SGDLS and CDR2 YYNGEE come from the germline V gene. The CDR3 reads CASSISGESYEQYF. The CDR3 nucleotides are TGTGCCAGCAGCATATCAGGGGAGAGCTACGAGCAGTACTTC.

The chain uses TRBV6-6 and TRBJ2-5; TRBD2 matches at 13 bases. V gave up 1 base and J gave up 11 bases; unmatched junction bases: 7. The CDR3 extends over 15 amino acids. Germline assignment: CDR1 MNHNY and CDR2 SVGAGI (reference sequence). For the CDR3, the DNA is TGTGCCAGCAGTTACTGGACTAGCGGGAGAGTCAGTCAGTACTTC. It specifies CASSYWTSGRVSQYF.

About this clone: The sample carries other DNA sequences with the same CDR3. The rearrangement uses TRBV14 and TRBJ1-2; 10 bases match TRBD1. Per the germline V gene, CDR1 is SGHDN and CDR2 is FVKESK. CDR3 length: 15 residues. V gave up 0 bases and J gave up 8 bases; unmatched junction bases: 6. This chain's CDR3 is CASSQESGTGAGYTF. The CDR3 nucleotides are TGTGCCAGCAGCCAAGAAAGCGGGACAGGGGCCGGCTACACCTTC.

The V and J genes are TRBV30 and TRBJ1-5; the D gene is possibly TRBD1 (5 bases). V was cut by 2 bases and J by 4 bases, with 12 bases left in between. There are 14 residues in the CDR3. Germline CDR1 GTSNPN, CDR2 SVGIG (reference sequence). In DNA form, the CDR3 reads TGTGCCTGGAGTATGGGGGGAGCGAATCAGCCCCAGCATTTT. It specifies CAWSMGGANQPQHF.

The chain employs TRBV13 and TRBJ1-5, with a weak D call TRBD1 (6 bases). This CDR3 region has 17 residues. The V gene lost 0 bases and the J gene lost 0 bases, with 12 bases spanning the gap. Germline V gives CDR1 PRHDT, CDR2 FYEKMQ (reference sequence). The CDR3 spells CASSLGRGGDSNQPQHF. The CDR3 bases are TGTGCCAGCAGCTTAGGCCGAGGGGGGGATAGCAATCAGCCCCAGCATTTT.

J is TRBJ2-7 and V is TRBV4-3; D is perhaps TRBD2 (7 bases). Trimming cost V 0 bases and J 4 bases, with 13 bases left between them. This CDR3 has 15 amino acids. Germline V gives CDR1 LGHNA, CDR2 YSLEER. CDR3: CASSQERGPWYEQYF. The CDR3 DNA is TGCGCCAGCAGCCAAGAGCGGGGGCCATGGTACGAGCAGTACTTC.

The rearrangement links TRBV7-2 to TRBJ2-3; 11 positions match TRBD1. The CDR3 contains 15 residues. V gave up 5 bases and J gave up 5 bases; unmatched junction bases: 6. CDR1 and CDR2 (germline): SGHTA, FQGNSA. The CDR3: CASSGQGASVDTQYF. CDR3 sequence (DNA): TGTGCCAGCAGCGGACAGGGGGCCTCAGTAGATACGCAGTATTTT.

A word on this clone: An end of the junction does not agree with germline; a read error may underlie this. CDR3 region: CSSSLEYRLSGETQYF. CDR3 bases: TGTTCCAGCAGCTTAGAGTACAGGCTGTCCGGGGAGACCCAGTACTTC. The V gene is TRBV7-9, the J gene TRBJ2-5; D may be TRBD1 (5 bases). The CDR3 extends over 16 amino acids. Germline loops: CDR1 SEHNR, CDR2 FQNEAQ (reference sequence). The variable domain in full, with the rest retrieved from reference TRBV7-9 and TRBJ2-5, is DTGVSQNPRHKITKRGQNVTFRCDPISEHNRLYWYRQTLGQGPEFLTYFQNEAQLEKSRLLSDRFSAERPKGSFSTLEIQRTEQGDSAMYLCSSSLEYRLSGETQYFGPGTRLLVL.

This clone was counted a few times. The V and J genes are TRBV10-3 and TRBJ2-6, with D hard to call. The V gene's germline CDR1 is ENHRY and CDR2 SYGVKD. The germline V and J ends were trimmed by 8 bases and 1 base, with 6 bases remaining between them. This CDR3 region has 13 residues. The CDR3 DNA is TGTGCCATCGAGGATTCTGGGGCCAACGTCCTGACTTTC. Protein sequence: CAIEDSGANVLTF.

CDR3 residues: CASSVASTGELFF. The CDR3 DNA sequence: TGTGCCAGCAGCGTAGCCAGCACCGGGGAGCTGTTTTTT. The gene calls are TRBV9 and TRBJ2-2; D not resolved. V lost 0 bases to trimming and J lost 4 bases, with 4 bases between them. This CDR3 is 13 amino acids long. The germline CDR1 and CDR2 sequences are SGDLS and YYNGEE.

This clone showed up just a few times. Written as DNA, the CDR3 is TGCGCCAGCAGCTTGTGGACAGCGGATTCCTACGAGCAGTACTTC. Translated: CASSLWTADSYEQYF. V and J are TRBV5-1 and TRBJ2-7; D may be TRBD1 (6 bases). The CDR3 spans 15 residues. With 1 base removed from V and 1 base from J, the gap between germline ends came to 12 bases. The V gene's germline CDR1 is SGHRS and CDR2 YFSETQ.